This T cell receptor beta chain is drawn from a study of blood T cells in healthy people across ages. Germline V gene sequence: CDR1 SNHLY, CDR2 FYNNEI. This CDR3 spans 14 amino acids. V lost 0 bases and J lost 7, with 12 bases in between. Primers used in a second PCR of about 6 to 11 cycles were a sample-barcoded 5' primer and a J-beta primer mix. One entry per CDR3 protein, called by TCRdb with MiXCR from the 5' RACE reads. The table shows roughly 1.5 million distinct CDR3 sequences, with 40% to 45% occurring only once. Remarks on this clonotype: Just one base apart from a much larger clone, this may be a read error.

This clonotype was sampled from a young woman in good health. This rearrangement joins TRBV2 to TRBJ1-2; unclear D gene. Sequencing was carried out using blood. For the CDR3, the DNA is TGTGCCAGCAGTGAAGCTGTCGGACCCTGTGGCTACACCTTC. Protein sequence: CASSEAVGPCGYTF.